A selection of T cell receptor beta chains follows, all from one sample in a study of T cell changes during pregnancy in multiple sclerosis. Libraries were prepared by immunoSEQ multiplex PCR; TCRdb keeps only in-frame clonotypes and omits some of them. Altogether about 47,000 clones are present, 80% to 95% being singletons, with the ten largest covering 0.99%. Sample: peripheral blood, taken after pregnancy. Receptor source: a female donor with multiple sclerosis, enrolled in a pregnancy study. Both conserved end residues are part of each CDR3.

CDR3 protein: CASSPPVSSTDTQYF; J gene: TRBJ2-3; V gene: TRBV9
CDR3 protein: CSVRGRGVYTQYF; J gene: TRBJ2-3; V gene: TRBV29-1
CDR3 protein: CASSYRTGGNSPLHF; J gene: TRBJ1-6; V gene: TRBV6-5
CDR3 protein: CASSYSGGTEAFF; J gene: TRBJ1-1; V gene: TRBV6-5
CDR3 protein: CASSQAPGQISTDTQYF; J gene: TRBJ2-3; V gene: TRBV4-1
CDR3 protein: CASSLGGTPYEQYF; J gene: TRBJ2-7; V gene: TRBV5-6
CDR3 protein: CASSPRDRVDQPQHF; J gene: TRBJ1-5; V gene: TRBV18
CDR3 protein: CSVVADTGELFF; J gene: TRBJ2-2; V gene: TRBV29-1
CDR3 protein: CATSAPGTSYNEQFF; J gene: TRBJ2-1; V gene: TRBV15
CDR3 protein: CASSLMGTAYTEAFF; J gene: TRBJ1-1; V gene: TRBV7-3
CDR3 protein: CASSLMVSGGVYTQYF; J gene: TRBJ2-3; V gene: TRBV7-6
CDR3 protein: CASSLRQGGNIQYF; J gene: TRBJ2-4; V gene: TRBV5-4
CDR3 protein: CASSDSSGGPDTQYF; J gene: TRBJ2-3; V gene: TRBV6-4
CDR3 protein: CSVEDRPGTGGGYTF; J gene: TRBJ1-2; V gene: TRBV29-1
CDR3 protein: CASTLDRAAPGYTF; J gene: TRBJ1-2; V gene: TRBV7-2
CDR3 protein: CSFVGEDQPQHF; J gene: TRBJ1-5; V gene: TRBV29-1
CDR3 protein: CSVVEYNEQFF; J gene: TRBJ2-1; V gene: TRBV29-1
CDR3 protein: CASFQGQNHYEQYF; J gene: TRBJ2-7; V gene: TRBV18
CDR3 protein: CASSAGQALGYTF; J gene: TRBJ1-2; V gene: TRBV5-6
CDR3 protein: CARGQGGDTEAFF; J gene: TRBJ1-1; V gene: TRBV2
CDR3 protein: CASSGAWVGNTIYF; J gene: TRBJ1-3; V gene: TRBV18
CDR3 protein: CASSDQGTGEQFF; J gene: TRBJ2-1; V gene: TRBV5-1
CDR3 protein: CASSPPSFMELETQYF; J gene: TRBJ2-5; V gene: TRBV18
CDR3 protein: CASSFSGGVGEQYF; J gene: TRBJ2-7; V gene: TRBV11-2
CDR3 protein: CSVGLRGYTNEQFF; J gene: TRBJ2-1; V gene: TRBV29-1
CDR3 protein: CASSEGGVGELFF; J gene: TRBJ2-2; V gene: TRBV2